A selection of T cell receptor beta chains follows, all from one sample in a study of technical replicates of blood from a handful of donors. Libraries were prepared by immunoSEQ multiplex PCR; TCRdb keeps only in-frame clonotypes and omits some of them. The sample shows fewer than 85,000 clones, more than 90% of them seen only once. The sequencing sample was made of T cells isolated from PBMCs. The receptors shown here come from a human donor in good health. CDR3s include the opening cysteine and the closing phenylalanine or tryptophan. Each record gives: V gene, D gene, clone size, J gene, CDR3 length, CDR3 protein, CDR3 DNA. The D gene is left open where the match is weak. The listing skips clone size in some rows; elsewhere it reads once, few, many or a size class.

TRBV5-1	.	.	TRBJ2-3	14	CASSQTGSGGTQYF	TGCGCCAGCAGTCAGACAGGCTCCGGAGGCACGCAGTATTTT
TRBV4-3	.	once	TRBJ1-5	13	CASSRHRLQPQHF	TGCGCCAGCAGCCGCCACAGGCTCCAGCCCCAGCATTTT
TRBV13	TRBD2	.	TRBJ2-2	15	CASSFSAGGSGELFF	TGTGCCAGCAGCTTTTCAGCGGGAGGGTCCGGGGAGCTGTTTTTT
TRBV25-1	TRBD2	.	TRBJ2-7	14	CASSDELAGVEQYF	TGTGCCAGCAGTGACGAACTAGCGGGAGTGGAGCAGTACTTC
TRBV27	TRBD1	.	TRBJ1-2	14	CASRWTGTDYGYTF	TGTGCCAGCAGATGGACCGGGACAGATTATGGCTACACCTTC
TRBV27	.	.	TRBJ2-3	13	CASSFSGTDTQYF	TGTGCCAGCAGTTTTAGCGGCACAGATACGCAGTATTTT
TRBV4-3	.	.	TRBJ2-1	17	CASSQDLAFSSYNEQFF	TGCGCCAGCAGCCAAGATTTGGCCTTCAGCTCCTACAATGAGCAGTTCTTC
TRBV29-1	TRBD1	.	TRBJ2-1	15	CSVEPGQGAYNEQFF	TGCAGCGTCGAACCGGGACAGGGGGCCTACAATGAGCAGTTCTTC
TRBV5-1	TRBD1	.	TRBJ2-7	16	CASSFPLAGGMGEQYF	TGCGCCAGCAGCTTCCCGTTGGCAGGGGGAATGGGGGAGCAGTACTTC
TRBV5-1	.	.	TRBJ2-7	15	CASSLFSASAYEQYF	TGCGCCAGCAGCTTGTTCAGCGCCAGTGCCTACGAGCAGTACTTC
TRBV15	.	.	TRBJ1-4	16	CATRDSTGFYLEKLFF	TGTGCCACCAGAGATAGTACAGGGTTCTACCTTGAAAAACTGTTTTTT
TRBV28	.	.	TRBJ2-5	16	CASSLLPGSGKETQYF	TGTGCCAGCAGTTTACTCCCGGGGAGCGGAAAAGAGACCCAGTACTTC
TRBV29-1	TRBD1	.	TRBJ1-1	14	CSVFPGQGNTEAFF	TGCAGCGTTTTTCCGGGACAGGGGAACACTGAAGCTTTCTTT
TRBV9	TRBD1	few	TRBJ1-1	14	CASSVTGGSTEAFF	TGTGCCAGCAGCGTAACAGGGGGGAGCACTGAAGCTTTCTTT
TRBV9	TRBD2	.	TRBJ2-2	16	CASSVSSSGNTGELFF	TGTGCCAGCAGCGTATCATCTAGCGGGAACACCGGGGAGCTGTTTTTT
TRBV6-5	TRBD1	.	TRBJ2-7	16	CASSSPGQGAVYEQYF	TGTGCCAGCAGTTCCCCGGGACAGGGAGCAGTTTACGAGCAGTACTTC
TRBV19	.	.	TRBJ2-7	16	CASRLEGRGLSYEQYF	TGTGCCAGTAGGCTCGAGGGTCGGGGACTCTCCTACGAGCAGTACTTC
TRBV7-6	TRBD2	.	TRBJ2-2	18	CASSLYGGREVNTGELFF	TGTGCCAGCAGTCTTTATGGCGGGAGGGAGGTGAACACCGGGGAGCTGTTTTTT
TRBV19	TRBD1	once	TRBJ2-6	15	CARGGQGTGANVLTF	TGTGCCAGGGGGGGACAGGGGACTGGGGCCAACGTCCTGACTTTC
TRBV5-6	TRBD2	.	TRBJ2-7	19	CASSLFGLAGVPGLYEQYF	TGTGCCAGCAGCTTGTTCGGGCTAGCGGGAGTTCCCGGGCTCTACGAGCAGTACTTC
TRBV6-6	.	once	TRBJ2-1	12	CASSYSLREQFF	TGTGCCAGCAGTTACTCCCTTCGGGAGCAGTTCTTC
TRBV19	TRBD1	.	TRBJ2-7	16	CASSPSGTGSTYEQYF	TGTGCCAGTAGCCCCTCCGGGACAGGGTCAACCTACGAGCAGTACTTC
TRBV7-2	.	.	TRBJ2-7	13	CASSFEGGREQYF	TGTGCCAGCAGCTTTGAGGGTGGGCGGGAGCAGTACTTC